The 27 T cell receptor beta chains in this list originate from one sample, sequenced in a study of cytomegalovirus exposure and HLA in healthy donors. The PCR had 60 Vbeta and 13 Jbeta primers. Libraries were prepared by immunoSEQ multiplex PCR; TCRdb keeps only in-frame clonotypes and omits some of them. The data hold about 73,000 clones, with roughly 70% observed a single time. Sample: PBMCs. These receptors came from a man in his 70s in good health and CMV-seronegative.

J is TRBJ1-5 and V is TRBV19, with 7 bases that match TRBD1. After removal of 6 bases from V and 0 bases from J, the junction contained 5 bases not matched to a gene. Germline V CDR1 and CDR2: LNHDA, SQIVND (reference sequence). The CDR3 runs to 15 residues. The CDR3 region has the DNA TGTGCCAGTAGGAGGGACAGCTATAGCAATCAGCCCCAGCATTTT. It encodes CASRRDSYSNQPQHF.

This clone occurred once. The gene calls are TRBV2 and TRBJ2-4, with TRBD1 as a possible D gene (6 bases). Germline CDR1 reads SNHLY; CDR2 reads FYNNEI. V dropped 4 bases and J dropped 9 bases, with 7 bases sitting between them. CDR3 length equals 11 residues. CDR3 amino acids: CASSGQVIQYF. The CDR3 DNA reads TGTGCCAGCAGTGGACAGGTCATTCAGTACTTC.

The chain is built from TRBV11-2 and TRBJ2-5; D perhaps matches TRBD2 (5 bases). This CDR3 spans 17 amino acids. The ends were cut back, 5 bases at V and 5 bases at J, with 24 bases in the middle. Germline V gene lookup returns CDR1 SGHAT and CDR2 FQNNGV. Here the CDR3 DNA reads TGTGCCAGCAGCCAGGAGGAGGTCTTAATCGGGCGGGAGACCCAGTACTTC. This codes for CASSQEEVLIGRETQYF. Supplemented by reference TRBV11-2 and TRBJ2-5, the full variable domain reads EAGVAQSPRYKIIEKRQSVAFWCNPISGHATLYWYQQILGQGPKLLIQFQNNGVVDDSQLPKDRFSAERLKGVDSTLKIQPAKLEDSAVYLCASSQEEVLIGRETQYFGPGTRLLVL.

The CDR3 reads CASSPRQGALLPNTGELFF. The CDR3 coding sequence is TGTGCCAGCAGCCCCCGCCAGGGGGCCCTTCTACCGAACACCGGGGAGCTGTTTTTT. The chain uses TRBV7-9 and TRBJ2-2, with 8 positions matching TRBD1. This CDR3 contains 19 residues. Germline CDR1 reads SEHNR; CDR2 reads FQNEAQ (reference sequence). J lost 0 bases, V lost 5 bases, and 14 bases had no gene match.

The V and J genes are TRBV4-3 and TRBJ1-6; TRBD1 agrees at 9 bases. Germline V lookup: CDR1 LGHNA, CDR2 YSLEER. V lost 4 bases, J lost 6 bases, and 4 bases stayed unmatched. This CDR3 contains 15 residues. CDR3 in DNA: TGCGCCAGCAGCCCGCACAGGGGGCCTAATTCACCCCTCCACTTT. Translated: CASSPHRGPNSPLHF.

The chain carries TRBV18 and TRBJ1-4; D unresolved. This CDR3 is 13 amino acids long. Between the trimmed V and J ends, which lost 3 bases and 8 bases, there was a span of 10 bases. Germline V gives CDR1 KGHSH, CDR2 LQKENI. CDR3 nucleotide sequence: TGTGCCAGCTCACCGGGAGGAGGCGAAAAACTGTTTTTT. As protein: CASSPGGGEKLFF. Together with reference TRBV18 and TRBJ1-4, the CDR3 gives the full variable domain: NAGVMQNPRHLVRRRGQEARLRCSPMKGHSHVYWYRQLPEEGLKFMVYLQKENIIDESGMPKERFSAEFPKEGPSILRIQQVVRGDSAAYFCASSPGGGEKLFFGSGTQLSVL.

This clone was counted between two and nine times. J is TRBJ2-1 and V is TRBV6-1; TRBD2 aligns across 11 bases. The trim removed 1 base at V and 7 bases at J, leaving 12 bases unmatched. CDR3 length: 18 residues. Germline V gene data show CDR1 as MNHNS and CDR2 as SASEGT. The CDR3 DNA reads as TGTGCCAGCAGTGAAGGTTTTAGCGGGAGGGCCTCGAGGAATGAGCAGTTCTTC. Translated, it gives CASSEGFSGRASRNEQFF.

The sample holds a few counts of this clone. The chain recombines TRBV9 with TRBJ1-6, with TRBD1 matching over 7 bases. CDR3 length: 15 amino acids. V lost 0 bases and J lost 7; bases outside the gene matches: 4. Per germline, CDR1 SGDLS and CDR2 YYNGEE. The CDR3 DNA reads as TGTGCCAGCAGCGTAGGGAACAGGGGAAATTCACCCCTCCACTTT. Translated: CASSVGNRGNSPLHF.

V and J are TRBV18 and TRBJ2-7; TRBD1 aligns across 7 bases. V lost 4 bases, J lost 1 base, and 4 bases stayed unmatched. The CDR3 has 14 amino acids. Germline V lookup: CDR1 KGHSH, CDR2 LQKENI. The CDR3 is CASSQGTDSYEQYF. CDR3 DNA: TGTGCCAGCTCACAGGGGACAGATTCCTACGAGCAGTACTTC.

The sample holds one count of this clone. This chain links TRBV27 with TRBJ1-5; D perhaps matches TRBD1 (5 bases). The V gene's germline CDR1 is MNHEY and CDR2 SMNVEV (reference sequence). This CDR3 is 15 amino acids long. The V gene lost 2 bases and the J gene lost 3 bases, with 11 bases spanning the gap. CDR3 in amino acids: CASSLGAENNQPQHF. Written as DNA, the CDR3 is TGTGCCAGCAGTTTAGGGGCTGAGAACAATCAGCCCCAGCATTTT.

CDR3 sequence (DNA): TGCGCCAGCAGCGACGGACCTAGCCCCTCTGGGGCCAACGTCCTGACTTTC. Its translation: CASSDGPSPSGANVLTF. The rearrangement joins TRBV4-3 to TRBJ2-6; D possibly corresponds to TRBD2 (5 bases). V was pared by 5 bases and J by 0 bases, with 14 bases between. This CDR3 is 17 amino acids long. CDR1 and CDR2 (germline): LGHNA, YSLEER.

The V gene is TRBV7-9, the J gene TRBJ2-5, with 7 bases identical to TRBD2. This CDR3 contains 16 residues. Germline V gene lookup returns CDR1 SEHNR and CDR2 FQNEAQ (reference sequence). V lost 1 base and J lost 3; bases outside the gene matches: 8. Here the CDR3 reads CASSLGLGGTEETQYF. Written as DNA, the CDR3 is TGTGCCAGCAGCTTAGGATTGGGGGGGACGGAAGAGACCCAGTACTTC.

The chain has TRBV5-8 and TRBJ2-5, with D maybe TRBD2 (5 bases). This CDR3 has 15 residues. Looked up from germline, CDR1 is SGHTS and CDR2 is YDEGEE. Trimming shortened V by 0 bases and J by 5 bases, and 14 bases separated the two germline ends. CDR3: CASSLGRGSHETQYF. As DNA, the CDR3 is TGTGCCAGCAGCTTGGGAAGAGGGTCGCACGAGACCCAGTACTTC.

The chain is built from TRBV30 and TRBJ2-1; 7 bases agree with TRBD1. This CDR3 spans 13 amino acids. V lost 3 bases and J lost 9; bases outside the gene matches: 8. Germline lookup yields CDR1 GTSNPN and CDR2 SVGIG (reference sequence). Here the CDR3 DNA reads TGTGCCTGGAGCGCCACAGGGGACACTGAGCAGTTCTTC. This sequence encodes CAWSATGDTEQFF.

The chain combines TRBV9 with TRBJ2-2; 10 nucleotides line up with TRBD2. CDR1 and CDR2 from the germline V gene are SGDLS and YYNGEE. The CDR3 totals 18 residues. V lost 4 bases, J lost 6 bases, and 15 bases stayed unmatched. The CDR3 bases are TGTGCCAGCAGCCCACGGAAAGGGCTAGCGGGAGAAGCCGGGGAGCTGTTTTTT. This sequence encodes CASSPRKGLAGEAGELFF.

The rearrangement uses TRBV6-1 and TRBJ2-2; TRBD1 might be the D (5 bases). CDR3 length: 13 amino acids. From germline, CDR1 is MNHNS and CDR2 SASEGT. The germline V and J ends were trimmed by 8 bases and 2 bases, with 9 bases remaining between them. Here the CDR3 DNA reads TGTGCCAGCCGCGACAGTAACACCGGGGAGCTGTTTTTT. Amino acid sequence: CASRDSNTGELFF.

V is TRBV7-2 and J is TRBJ2-1, with 13 bases that match TRBD2. CDR3 length: 15 amino acids. Germline CDR1 reads SGHTA; CDR2 reads FQGNSA. V was pared by 4 bases and J by 8 bases, with 5 bases of the junction left unmatched. The CDR3 is CASSSRTSGGHEQFF. CDR3 sequence (DNA): TGTGCCAGCAGCTCCCGGACTAGCGGGGGCCATGAGCAGTTCTTC.

The J gene is TRBJ2-1, the V gene TRBV5-1, with TRBD1 as a possible D gene (6 bases). CDR1 SGHRS and CDR2 YFSETQ come from the germline V gene. The length of the CDR3 is 16 residues. Trimming pared 4 bases from V and 0 bases from J, leaving 14 bases between. DNA for the CDR3: TGCGCCAGCAGCATCCAGGACAGAAGCTCCTACAATGAGCAGTTCTTC. The encoded protein is CASSIQDRSSYNEQFF. Combining the CDR3 with reference TRBV5-1 and TRBJ2-1 gives the whole variable domain KAGVTQTPRYLIKTRGQQVTLSCSPISGHRSVSWYQQTPGQGLQFLFEYFSETQRNKGNFPGRFSGRQFSNSRSEMNVSTLELGDSALYLCASSIQDRSSYNEQFFGPGTRLTVL.

The chain employs TRBV30 and TRBJ2-5, with 10 bases fitting TRBD1. Germline V gives CDR1 GTSNPN, CDR2 SVGIG (reference sequence). This CDR3 is built from 15 residues. V shed 2 bases and J 2 bases; nucleotides not matched to a gene: 5. Here the CDR3 reads CAWSPDRGEQETQYF. The CDR3 bases are TGTGCCTGGAGTCCGGACAGGGGGGAACAAGAGACCCAGTACTTC.

This chain connects TRBV7-8 to TRBJ1-2, with 8 bases identical to TRBD1. The trim removed 0 bases at V and 2 bases at J, leaving 14 bases unmatched. This CDR3 comprises 19 residues. The germline V gene encodes CDR1 SGHVS and CDR2 FQNEAQ. The CDR3: CASSLAPRGPQTSNYGYTF. The CDR3 region has the DNA TGTGCCAGCAGCTTAGCGCCCAGGGGGCCTCAGACTTCAAACTATGGCTACACCTTC.

This chain links TRBV7-2 with TRBJ2-2; tentative D call: TRBD1 (6 bases). Trimming stripped 5 bases from V and 6 bases from J, with 16 bases between. CDR1 and CDR2 (germline): SGHTA, FQGNSA. The CDR3 has 15 residues. CDR3 amino acids: CASSPPARGPGELFF. CDR3 DNA sequence: TGTGCCAGCAGCCCCCCGGCCAGGGGCCCCGGGGAGCTGTTTTTT.

This clone was counted only a few times. V and J are TRBV6-1 and TRBJ1-5; 7 bases are a match to TRBD1. CDR1 MNHNS and CDR2 SASEGT come from the germline V gene. V gave up 8 bases and J gave up 1 base; unmatched junction bases: 8. This CDR3 comprises 15 residues. CDR3 in DNA: TGTGCCAGCGAGGGTGACAGGGCGAGCAATCAGCCCCAGCATTTT. Translating gives CASEGDRASNQPQHF.

The chain employs TRBV14 and TRBJ1-2; a possible D gene is TRBD1 (5 bases). Trimming left V 4 bases short and J 5 bases short, with 11 bases between. The CDR3 is 13 residues long. The V gene's germline CDR1 is SGHDN and CDR2 FVKESK. The CDR3 DNA reads as TGTGCCAGCAGCCTGCAGGGTGAATATGGCTACACCTTC. Its protein product is CASSLQGEYGYTF.

This chain joins TRBV15 and TRBJ1-3; D is perhaps TRBD1 (6 bases). The CDR3 totals 15 residues. Trimming took off 0 bases at V and 4 bases at J, with 10 bases between the two ends. Germline values: CDR1 LNHNV, CDR2 YYDKDF (reference sequence). The CDR3 here is CATSRDPGEGNTIYF. As DNA, the CDR3 is TGTGCCACCAGCAGAGACCCAGGGGAAGGAAACACCATATATTTT.

In nucleotides, the CDR3 is TGTGCCAGCAGCGTAGGGGCGGAGGGCAGGGCCTACAATGAGCAGTTCTTC. Its protein is CASSVGAEGRAYNEQFF. The chain combines TRBV9 with TRBJ2-1, with D possibly TRBD2 on 6 matching bases. The V gene's germline CDR1 is SGDLS and CDR2 YYNGEE. Deletions cut 0 bases from V and 2 bases from J, with 15 bases between. The CDR3 runs to 17 residues.

This clone was counted a few times. Distinct nucleotide sequences in the sample also encode this CDR3. The V call is TRBV2, the J call TRBJ2-7; possibly TRBD1 for D (5 bases). V lost 2 bases and J lost 3, with 5 bases in between. CDR3 size: 12 residues. The germline V gene encodes CDR1 SNHLY and CDR2 FYNNEI. As DNA, the CDR3 is TGTGCCAGCAGTGAACAGGGCTACGAGCAGTACTTC. Its translation is CASSEQGYEQYF.

Worth noting for this clone: At one of its ends the junction is not consistent with the germline gene, which may arise from a read error. Other DNA sequences in this sample translate to the same CDR3. CDR3 loop: CASSLGTGYSMNTEAFF. CDR3 in DNA: TGCGCCAGCAGCTTGGGGACAGGTTATTCCATGAACACTGAGGCTTTCTTT. The chain carries TRBV5-1 and TRBJ1-1, with 7 bases identical to TRBD1. Germline-derived CDR1 and CDR2 are SGHRS and YFSETQ. This CDR3 comprises 17 residues. The entire variable domain, with the rest obtained from reference TRBV5-1 and TRBJ1-1, is as follows: KAGVTQTPRYLIKTRGQQVTLSCSPISGHRSVSWYQQTPGQGLQFLFEYFSETQRNKGNFPGRFSGRQFSNSRSEMNVSTLELGDSALYLCASSLGTGYSMNTEAFFGQGTRLTVV.